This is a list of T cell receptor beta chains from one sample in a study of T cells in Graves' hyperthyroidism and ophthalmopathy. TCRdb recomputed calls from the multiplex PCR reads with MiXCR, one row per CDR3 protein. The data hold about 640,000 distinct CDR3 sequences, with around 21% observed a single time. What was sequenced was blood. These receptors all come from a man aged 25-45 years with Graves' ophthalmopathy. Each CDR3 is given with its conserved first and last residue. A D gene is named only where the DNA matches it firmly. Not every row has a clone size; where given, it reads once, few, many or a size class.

CDR3: CSAATSGTYNEQFF
DNA: TGCAGTGCTGCAACTAGCGGGACATACAATGAGCAGTTCTTC
V: TRBV20-1
J: TRBJ2-1
size: many
D: TRBD2

CDR3: CASSRHSTGGASYEQYF
DNA: TGTGCCAGCAGTCGACATTCAACAGGGGGCGCCTCCTACGAGCAGTACTTC
V: TRBV7-9
J: TRBJ2-7
size: many
D: TRBD1

CDR3: CASSYSKSGSSYEQYF
DNA: TGTGCCAGCAGTTACTCGAAGAGCGGAAGCTCCTACGAGCAGTACTTC
V: TRBV6-5
J: TRBJ2-7
size: -
D: -

CDR3: CASSQGAAFSPGANVLTF
DNA: TGCGCCAGCAGCCAAGGGGCCGCCTTCTCGCCTGGGGCCAACGTCCTGACTTTC
V: TRBV4-1
J: TRBJ2-6
size: -
D: -

CDR3: CASSESWEAGADTQYF
DNA: TGCGCCAGCAGTGAGTCGTGGGAGGCCGGGGCAGATACGCAGTATTTT
V: TRBV10-1
J: TRBJ2-3
size: few
D: -

CDR3: CASSPGLGSSQETQYF
DNA: TGTGCCAGCAGCCCCGGACTAGGTAGCTCTCAAGAGACCCAGTACTTC
V: TRBV3-1
J: TRBJ2-5
size: many
D: TRBD2

CDR3: CSARNLGGGSHQTSYNEQFF
DNA: TGCAGTGCTAGAAATCTCGGAGGCGGGAGTCATCAAACCTCCTACAATGAGCAGTTCTTC
V: TRBV20-1
J: TRBJ2-1
size: -
D: TRBD2

CDR3: CATSERGRYNEQFF
DNA: TGTGCCACCAGTGAGCGAGGACGATACAATGAGCAGTTCTTC
V: TRBV24-1
J: TRBJ2-1
size: -
D: -

CDR3: CASSLYPTGRNTEAFF
DNA: TGTGCCAGCAGTTTATACCCGACAGGGAGAAACACTGAAGCTTTCTTT
V: TRBV28
J: TRBJ1-1
size: few
D: TRBD1

CDR3: CASRGGQNFSPIHF
DNA: TGTGCCAGCAGGGGGGGACAGAACTTTTCACCCATCCACTTT
V: TRBV6-1
J: TRBJ1-6
size: few
D: TRBD1

CDR3: CASSPGLGVSYEQYF
DNA: TGTGCCAGTAGTCCAGGACTGGGAGTCTCCTACGAGCAGTACTTC
V: TRBV19
J: TRBJ2-7
size: few
D: -

CDR3: CATEGRAEDTQYF
DNA: TGTGCCACCGAGGGAAGGGCAGAAGATACGCAGTATTTT
V: TRBV11-1
J: TRBJ2-3
size: many
D: -

CDR3: CASSLVYANTYEQYF
DNA: TGTGCCAGCAGCTTAGTATACGCGAATACCTACGAGCAGTACTTC
V: TRBV7-8
J: TRBJ2-7
size: -
D: -

CDR3: CSVPSTLRGGRPQHF
DNA: TGCAGTGTCCCGTCCACGTTACGCGGGGGTCGGCCCCAGCATTTT
V: TRBV20-1
J: TRBJ1-5
size: -
D: -

CDR3: CASSSVGDRGRETQYF
DNA: TGTGCCAGCAGTTCCGTAGGGGACAGGGGGAGGGAGACCCAGTACTTC
V: TRBV28
J: TRBJ2-5
size: many
D: TRBD1

CDR3: CASSQGRRADTQYF
DNA: TGTGCCAGCAGTCAGGGGCGTAGGGCGGATACGCAGTATTTT
V: TRBV6-1
J: TRBJ2-3
size: many
D: -

CDR3: CASSPRTQDTQYF
DNA: TGTGCCAGCAGCCCACGGACCCAGGATACGCAGTATTTT
V: TRBV7-2
J: TRBJ2-3
size: few
D: -

CDR3: CASSQIGYYNEQFF
DNA: TGTGCCAGCAGCCAAATAGGATACTACAATGAGCAGTTCTTC
V: TRBV11-2
J: TRBJ2-1
size: many
D: -

CDR3: CASTQTGLKEQFF
DNA: TGTGCCAGCACCCAAACCGGACTCAAGGAGCAGTTCTTC
V: TRBV28
J: TRBJ2-1
size: few
D: -

CDR3: CASTPSRFSYEQYF
DNA: TGTGCCAGCACCCCCAGCAGGTTCTCCTACGAGCAGTACTTC
V: TRBV12-3/TRBV12-4
J: TRBJ2-7
size: many
D: -

CDR3: CASSLSGMSYNEQFF
DNA: TGTGCCAGCAGTCTCAGCGGGATGTCCTACAATGAGCAGTTCTTC
V: TRBV11-2
J: TRBJ2-1
size: many
D: TRBD2

CDR3: CASSSRGISGRAGYTDTQYF
DNA: TGTGCCAGCAGCTCAAGGGGGATCAGTGGGAGGGCGGGGTACACAGATACGCAGTATTTT
V: TRBV11-3
J: TRBJ2-3
size: -
D: -

CDR3: CSATPGTSPSYEQYF
DNA: TGCAGTGCTACCCCAGGGACTAGCCCCTCCTACGAGCAGTACTTC
V: TRBV20-1
J: TRBJ2-7
size: -
D: TRBD2

CDR3: CASTVGSGAEAEAFF
DNA: TGTGCCAGCACCGTGGGCTCCGGGGCTGAGGCTGAAGCTTTCTTT
V: TRBV7-2
J: TRBJ1-1
size: -
D: -

CDR3: CASGTGQTQETQYF
DNA: TGTGCTAGTGGCACTGGACAGACCCAAGAGACCCAGTACTTC
V: TRBV12-5
J: TRBJ2-5
size: -
D: -

CDR3: CASRTGQYYGYTF
DNA: TGTGCCAGCAGGACAGGGCAATACTATGGCTACACCTTC
V: TRBV6-1
J: TRBJ1-2
size: many
D: TRBD1

CDR3: CASSLRASGDNEQFF
DNA: TGTGCCAGCAGCTTAAGGGCTAGCGGGGACAATGAGCAGTTCTTC
V: TRBV7-3
J: TRBJ2-1
size: few
D: TRBD2

CDR3: CASRTTGELYEQYF
DNA: TGTGCCAGCAGAACGACAGGCGAGTTATACGAGCAGTACTTC
V: TRBV2
J: TRBJ2-7
size: -
D: -

CDR3: CSASAGFISDYEQYF
DNA: TGCAGTGCTAGCGCCGGTTTTATTAGCGACTACGAGCAGTACTTC
V: TRBV20-1
J: TRBJ2-7
size: few
D: -

CDR3: CASLRDYTDTQYF
DNA: TGTGCCAGCCTAAGGGACTACACAGATACGCAGTATTTT
V: TRBV12-3/TRBV12-4
J: TRBJ2-3
size: -
D: TRBD2

CDR3: CASRWTGDLRETQYF
DNA: TGTGCCAGCAGATGGACAGGGGATTTAAGAGAGACCCAGTACTTC
V: TRBV28
J: TRBJ2-5
size: many
D: TRBD1

CDR3: CASSLSSLMAQPQHF
DNA: TGTGCCAGCAGTTTATCTTCTTTGATGGCTCAGCCCCAGCATTTT
V: TRBV27
J: TRBJ1-5
size: -
D: -

CDR3: CSARDSQGGMNTEAFF
DNA: TGCAGTGCTAGAGATTCACAGGGAGGCATGAACACTGAAGCTTTCTTT
V: TRBV20-1
J: TRBJ1-1
size: -
D: -

CDR3: CASSQVTGVGGTIYF
DNA: TGTGCCAGCAGCCAAGTGACAGGGGTAGGGGGCACCATATATTTT
V: TRBV3-1
J: TRBJ1-3
size: -
D: TRBD1

CDR3: CSARDAGQTSNQPQHF
DNA: TGCAGTGCTAGAGATGCTGGCCAGACTAGCAATCAGCCCCAGCATTTT
V: TRBV20-1
J: TRBJ1-5
size: few
D: -

CDR3: CASSEGRHEGYTEAFF
DNA: TGTGCCAGCAGTGAAGGGCGACACGAAGGGTACACTGAAGCTTTCTTT
V: TRBV6-1
J: TRBJ1-1
size: -
D: -

CDR3: CASSLHRQAGELFF
DNA: TGTGCCAGCAGCCTCCACCGGCAGGCCGGGGAGCTGTTTTTT
V: TRBV7-2
J: TRBJ2-2
size: few
D: -

CDR3: CASSQEGGTLRPGGYTF
DNA: TGCGCCAGCAGCCAAGAGGGAGGGACCCTACGCCCAGGAGGCTACACCTTC
V: TRBV4-1
J: TRBJ1-2
size: -
D: -

CDR3: CATRSRGSDTQYF
DNA: TGTGCCACCCGCTCCCGGGGGTCAGATACGCAGTATTTT
V: TRBV12-3/TRBV12-4
J: TRBJ2-3
size: many
D: -

CDR3: CASSFGIAGESATQYF
DNA: TGTGCCAGCAGCTTCGGAATAGCGGGAGAGTCGGCGACCCAGTACTTC
V: TRBV11-2
J: TRBJ2-5
size: many
D: TRBD2

CDR3: CASSPGTANTDTQYF
DNA: TGTGCCAGCTCACCAGGGACAGCCAACACAGATACGCAGTATTTT
V: TRBV18
J: TRBJ2-3
size: -
D: TRBD1

CDR3: CAISDSPQGAIRGYTF
DNA: TGTGCCATCAGTGACTCCCCACAGGGGGCGATTAGAGGCTACACCTTC
V: TRBV10-3
J: TRBJ1-2
size: -
D: TRBD1